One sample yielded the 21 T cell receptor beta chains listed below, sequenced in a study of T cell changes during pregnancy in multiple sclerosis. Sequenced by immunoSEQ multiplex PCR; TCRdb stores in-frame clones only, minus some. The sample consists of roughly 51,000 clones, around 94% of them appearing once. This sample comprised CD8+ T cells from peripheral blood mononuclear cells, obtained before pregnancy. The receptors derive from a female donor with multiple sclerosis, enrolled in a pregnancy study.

DNA for the CDR3: TGTGCTAGTGGTTTGACAGACACAGATACGCAGTATTTT. Its protein is CASGLTDTDTQYF. The V gene is TRBV12-5, the J gene TRBJ2-3; D not resolved. This CDR3 has 13 amino acids. Trimming cost V 2 bases and J 2 bases, with 5 bases left between them. CDR1 is LGHNT, CDR2 FRNRAP, per germline.

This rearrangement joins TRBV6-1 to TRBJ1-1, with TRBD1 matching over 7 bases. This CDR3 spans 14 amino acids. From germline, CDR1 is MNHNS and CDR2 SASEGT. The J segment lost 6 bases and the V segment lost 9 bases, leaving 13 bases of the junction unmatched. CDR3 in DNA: TGTGCCAGTTTCGACAGGGCTCGGGGACCTGAAGCTTTCTTT. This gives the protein CASFDRARGPEAFF.

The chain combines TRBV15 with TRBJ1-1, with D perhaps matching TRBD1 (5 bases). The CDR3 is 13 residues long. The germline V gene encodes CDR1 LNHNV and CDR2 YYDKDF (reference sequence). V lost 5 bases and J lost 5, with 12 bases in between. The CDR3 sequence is CATSEGGGTEAFF. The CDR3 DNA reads TGTGCCACCAGCGAAGGCGGGGGAACTGAAGCTTTCTTT.

CDR3 DNA: TGTGCCAGCAGCGATGGGTCTAGCGGGACTAGCACAGATACGCAGTATTTT. As protein: CASSDGSSGTSTDTQYF. The gene calls are TRBV9 and TRBJ2-3, with 9 bases aligning to TRBD2. V lost 3 bases, J lost 0 bases, and 8 bases stayed unmatched. Germline lookup yields CDR1 SGDLS and CDR2 YYNGEE. CDR3 length: 17 amino acids.

The CDR3 is CASSQNRVGYNEQFF. The CDR3 DNA reads as TGTGCCAGCAGCCAAAACAGGGTCGGATACAATGAGCAGTTCTTC. V usage is TRBV7-9 and J usage is TRBJ2-1, with D perhaps TRBD1 (6 bases). The CDR3 covers 15 residues. With 5 bases removed from V and 4 bases from J, the gap between germline ends came to 15 bases. Looked up from germline, CDR1 is SEHNR and CDR2 is FQNEAQ (reference sequence).

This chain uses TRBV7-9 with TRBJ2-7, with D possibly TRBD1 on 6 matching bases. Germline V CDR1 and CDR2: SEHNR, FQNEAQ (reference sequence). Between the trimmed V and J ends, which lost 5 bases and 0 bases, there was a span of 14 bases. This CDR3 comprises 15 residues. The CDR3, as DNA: TGTGCCAGCAGCCCTTTCGAGACAGGCTCCTACGAGCAGTACTTC. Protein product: CASSPFETGSYEQYF.

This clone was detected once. The CDR3 coding sequence is TGCGCCAGCAGCTCAGGACTAGAGATCTACAATGAGCAGTTCTTC. It is translated as CASSSGLEIYNEQFF. This chain connects TRBV5-1 to TRBJ2-1, with 7 bases lining up with TRBD2. The CDR3 extends over 15 amino acids. Germline V lookup: CDR1 SGHRS, CDR2 YFSETQ. J gave up 3 bases and V 3 bases, and 6 bases lay outside the gene matches. Combining the CDR3 with reference TRBV5-1 and TRBJ2-1 gives the whole variable domain KAGVTQTPRYLIKTRGQQVTLSCSPISGHRSVSWYQQTPGQGLQFLFEYFSETQRNKGNFPGRFSGRQFSNSRSEMNVSTLELGDSALYLCASSSGLEIYNEQFFGPGTRLTVL.

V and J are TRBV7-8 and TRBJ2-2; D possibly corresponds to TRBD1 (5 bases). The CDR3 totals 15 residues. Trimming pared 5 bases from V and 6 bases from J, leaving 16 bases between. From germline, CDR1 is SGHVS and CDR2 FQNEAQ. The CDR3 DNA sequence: TGTGCCAGCAGCCCCGATGAAGGGGCGGCCGGGGAGCTGTTTTTT. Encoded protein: CASSPDEGAAGELFF.

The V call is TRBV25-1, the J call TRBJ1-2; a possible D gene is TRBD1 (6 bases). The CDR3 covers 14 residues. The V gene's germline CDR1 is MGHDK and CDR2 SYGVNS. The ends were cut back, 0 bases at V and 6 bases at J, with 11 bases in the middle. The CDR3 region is CASSEYYREDGYTF. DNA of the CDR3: TGTGCCAGCAGTGAATACTACAGGGAAGATGGCTACACCTTC.

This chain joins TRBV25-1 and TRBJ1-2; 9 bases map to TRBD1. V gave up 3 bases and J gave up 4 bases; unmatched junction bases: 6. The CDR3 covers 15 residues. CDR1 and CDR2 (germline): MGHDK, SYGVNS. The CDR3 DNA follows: TGTGCCAGCAGTGACGGGGGGACAGGGCGCTATGGCTACACCTTC. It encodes CASSDGGTGRYGYTF.

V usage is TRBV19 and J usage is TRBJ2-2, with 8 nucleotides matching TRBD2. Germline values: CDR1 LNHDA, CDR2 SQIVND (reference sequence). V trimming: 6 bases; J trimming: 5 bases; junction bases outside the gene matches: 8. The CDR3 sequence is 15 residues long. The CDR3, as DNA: TGTGCCAGTAGGTCGTGGCCTAGCGGGACCGGGGAGCTGTTTTTT. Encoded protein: CASRSWPSGTGELFF. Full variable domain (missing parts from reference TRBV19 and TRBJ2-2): DGGITQSPKYLFRKEGQNVTLSCEQNLNHDAMYWYRQDPGQGLRLIYYSQIVNDFQKGDIAEGYSVSREKKESFPLTVTSAQKNPTAFYLCASRSWPSGTGELFFGEGSRLTVL.

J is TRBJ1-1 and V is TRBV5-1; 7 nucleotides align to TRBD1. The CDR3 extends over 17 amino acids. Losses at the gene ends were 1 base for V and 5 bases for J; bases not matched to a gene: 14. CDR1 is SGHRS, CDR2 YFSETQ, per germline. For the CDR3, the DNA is TGCGCCAGCAGCTTGAAGGGGGCGATCTGGAACAAGACTGAAGCTTTCTTT. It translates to CASSLKGAIWNKTEAFF.

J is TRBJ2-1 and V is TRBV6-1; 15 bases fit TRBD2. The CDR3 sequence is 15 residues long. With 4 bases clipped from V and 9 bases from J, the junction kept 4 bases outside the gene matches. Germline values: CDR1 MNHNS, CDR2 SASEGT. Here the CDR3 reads CASSGTSGRVGEQFF. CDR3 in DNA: TGTGCCAGCAGTGGGACTAGCGGGAGGGTTGGTGAGCAGTTCTTC.

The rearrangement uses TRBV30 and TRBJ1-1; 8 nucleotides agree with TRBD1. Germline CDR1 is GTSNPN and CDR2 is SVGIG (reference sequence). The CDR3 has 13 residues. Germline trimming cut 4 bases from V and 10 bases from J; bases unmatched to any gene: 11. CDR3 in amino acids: CAWTPGGSSGAFF. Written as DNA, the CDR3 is TGTGCCTGGACCCCAGGGGGCAGTTCGGGAGCTTTCTTT.

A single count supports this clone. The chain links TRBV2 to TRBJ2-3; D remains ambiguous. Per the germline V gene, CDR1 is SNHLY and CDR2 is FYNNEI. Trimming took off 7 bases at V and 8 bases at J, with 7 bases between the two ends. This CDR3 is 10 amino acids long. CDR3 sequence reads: CASIGSTQYF. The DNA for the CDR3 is TGTGCCAGCATTGGCTCTACGCAGTATTTT.

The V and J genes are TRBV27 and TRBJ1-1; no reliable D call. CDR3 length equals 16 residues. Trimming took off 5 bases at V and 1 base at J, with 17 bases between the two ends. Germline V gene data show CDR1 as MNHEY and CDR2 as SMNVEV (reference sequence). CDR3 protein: CASSLHGGQRNTEAFF. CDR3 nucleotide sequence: TGTGCCAGCAGTCTCCACGGCGGGCAGAGGAACACTGAAGCTTTCTTT.

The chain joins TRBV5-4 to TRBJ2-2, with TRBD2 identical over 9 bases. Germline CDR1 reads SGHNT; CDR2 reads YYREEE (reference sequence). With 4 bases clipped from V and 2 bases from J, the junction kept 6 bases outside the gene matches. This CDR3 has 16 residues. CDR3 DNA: TGTGCCAGCAGCAGACCGACTAGCGGTAACACCGGGGAGCTGTTTTTT. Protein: CASSRPTSGNTGELFF.

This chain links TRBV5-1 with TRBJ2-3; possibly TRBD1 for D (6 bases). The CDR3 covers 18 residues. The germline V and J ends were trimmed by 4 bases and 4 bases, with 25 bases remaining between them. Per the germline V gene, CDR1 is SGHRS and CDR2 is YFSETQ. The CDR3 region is CASSLSREIPRGSDTQYF. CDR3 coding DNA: TGCGCCAGCAGCCTGTCCCGGGAAATACCCAGGGGATCAGATACGCAGTATTTT.

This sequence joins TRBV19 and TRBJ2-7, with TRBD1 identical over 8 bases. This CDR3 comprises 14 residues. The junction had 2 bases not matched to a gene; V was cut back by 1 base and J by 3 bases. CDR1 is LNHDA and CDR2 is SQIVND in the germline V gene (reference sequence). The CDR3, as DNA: TGTGCCAGTAGTATAGCTGACAGGGGCTACGAGCAGTACTTC. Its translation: CASSIADRGYEQYF.

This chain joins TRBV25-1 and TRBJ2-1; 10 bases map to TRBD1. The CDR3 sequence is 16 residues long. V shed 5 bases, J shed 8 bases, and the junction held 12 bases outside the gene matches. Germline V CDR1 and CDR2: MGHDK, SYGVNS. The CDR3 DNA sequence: TGTGCCAGCAGTTCATTCACCGGGACAGGGGTTCATGAGCAGTTCTTC. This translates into CASSSFTGTGVHEQFF.

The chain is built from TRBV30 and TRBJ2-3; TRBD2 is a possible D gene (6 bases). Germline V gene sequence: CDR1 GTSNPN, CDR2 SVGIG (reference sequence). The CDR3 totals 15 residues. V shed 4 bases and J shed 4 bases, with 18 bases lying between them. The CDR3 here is CAWTFVGGMADTQYF. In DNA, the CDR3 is TGTGCCTGGACGTTTGTCGGCGGGATGGCAGATACGCAGTATTTT.